This TCR beta chain was observed in a study of tumor-infiltrating lymphocytes in primary liver carcinoma. Looking at the study overall: The study obtained roughly 3.5 to 7.5 million productive TCRbeta reads per sample, similar across tissue types. General study findings and limits: Present in all five tumor regions were only about 7-25% of the top clones. The study found a significantly higher top-250-clone fraction in tumors than in blood (p = 0.039).

For each extraction, RNA and DNA were obtained together from around 20-30 mg of unsorted bulk tissue. All tumor specimens exceeded 80% viable tumor cells. Concerning this clonotype: Its specificity is unknown. At one of its ends the junction is not consistent with the germline gene, which may arise from a read error.

The input was approximately 500 ng total RNA; TCR beta cDNA was made from it with a constant-region primer. Three-round nested multiplex PCR performed with slightly modified ARM-PCR produced the TCR beta libraries. Use of TRBV1-TRBV30 forward primers with a C-beta reverse primer characterized the first two PCR rounds, which lasted around 9 cycles each. From the multiplex PCR reads, TCRdb called clonotypes with MiXCR, one entry per CDR3 protein. Counted here are tens of thousands of distinct CDR3 sequences, over 60% occurring once; the ten biggest clones make up about a quarter. In germline, CDR1 is ENHRY, CDR2 SYGVKD. The CDR3 contains 16 residues.

The sequence came from a man aged 35 to 55 with primary liver carcinoma and hepatitis B virus infection. The specimen was liver tumor tissue from sampling region 4. Subset: tumor region T4, right-lateral pole. V and J are TRBV10-3 and TRBJ2-2, with unresolved D. CDR3: CAVSPSPRADTGELFF. Written as DNA, the CDR3 is TGTGCCGTCAGTCCCTCGCCCCGGGCGGACACCGGGGAGCTGTTTTTT.